This T cell receptor (beta chain) was recorded in a study of graft-versus-host responses after intestinal transplantation. Study-level background: Among the recipients, transplants were multivisceral, liver-intestinal, or isolated intestinal. Every one of the recipients received anti-thymocyte globulin induction and afterwards took tacrolimus and steroids for around 3 years.

CDR3 length equals 13 residues. The V end was cut by 1 base, the J end by 2 bases, with 8 bases between. Per germline, CDR1 GTSNPN and CDR2 SVGIG (reference sequence). About this clone: Its antigen is undetermined.

Points from the study as a whole: Those patients showing graft-donor T cell macrochimerism displayed high graft-versus-host to host-versus-graft clonal ratios in allografts. Researchers found peak circulating GvH clone levels linked to early post-transplant HvG declines.

Produced via immunoSEQ multiplex PCR; TCRdb's table is partial and in-frame only. The data hold 130,000 to 150,000 clones, with 85% to 95% observed a single time. The sequences come from unstimulated CD4+ T cells sorted from spleen or lymph node cells, collected before intestinal transplant. The TCR comes from a human donor who received an intestinal transplant. The genes are TRBV30 and TRBJ1-2, with TRBD1 as a possible D gene (6 bases). The CDR3 region is CAWSAGDNYGYTF. The CDR3 coding sequence is TGTGCCTGGAGTGCAGGGGACAACTATGGCTACACCTTC.